This TCR beta chain was identified during a study of cytomegalovirus exposure and HLA in healthy donors. Primers for the PCR totalled 60 Vbeta and 13 Jbeta. Clones were read by immunoSEQ multiplex PCR, and TCRdb kept only the in-frame ones, dropping some. The table has about 110,000 clones, less than 85% seen once. Looked up from germline, CDR1 is SGDLS and CDR2 is YYNGEE. V lost 1 base to trimming and J lost 4 bases, with 14 bases between them. The CDR3 sequence is 15 residues long. The chain uses TRBV9 and TRBJ1-1; D is undetermined. The sample comprised PBMCs. The receptor was derived from a man aged 25 to 40 in good health and CMV-seropositive. The CDR3 DNA reads TGTGCCAGCAGCGTAAAGAGGCGGTCGGGCACTGAAGCTTTCTTT. This codes for CASSVKRRSGTEAFF.